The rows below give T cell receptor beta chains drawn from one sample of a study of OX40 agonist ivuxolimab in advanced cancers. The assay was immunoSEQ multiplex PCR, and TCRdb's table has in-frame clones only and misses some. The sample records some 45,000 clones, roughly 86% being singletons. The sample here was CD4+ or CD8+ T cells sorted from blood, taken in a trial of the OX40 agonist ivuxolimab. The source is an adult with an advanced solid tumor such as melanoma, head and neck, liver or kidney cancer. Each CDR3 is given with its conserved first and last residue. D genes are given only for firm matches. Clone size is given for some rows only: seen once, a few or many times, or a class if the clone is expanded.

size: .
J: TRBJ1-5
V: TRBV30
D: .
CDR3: CAWSWGVDQPQHF
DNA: TGTGCCTGGAGTTGGGGGGTTGATCAGCCCCAGCATTTT

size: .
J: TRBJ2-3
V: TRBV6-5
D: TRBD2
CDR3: CASSLERGGWDTQYF
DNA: TGTGCCAGCAGCCTGGAGCGGGGGGGCTGGGATACGCAGTATTTT

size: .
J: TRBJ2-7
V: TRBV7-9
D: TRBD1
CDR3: CASSLQGAGQYF
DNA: TGTGCCAGCAGCCTCCAGGGGGCTGGGCAGTACTTC

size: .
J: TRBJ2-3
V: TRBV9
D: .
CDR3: CASSGGDNLSTDTQYF
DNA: TGTGCCAGCAGCGGGGGGGACAACCTTAGCACAGATACGCAGTATTTT

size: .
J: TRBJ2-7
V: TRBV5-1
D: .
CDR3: CASSLQGGTYEQYF
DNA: TGCGCCAGCAGCTTACAGGGTGGGACCTACGAGCAGTACTTC

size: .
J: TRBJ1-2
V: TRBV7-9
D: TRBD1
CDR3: CASSRGTGVYGYTF
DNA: TGTGCCAGCAGCCGGGGGACAGGCGTTTATGGCTACACCTTC

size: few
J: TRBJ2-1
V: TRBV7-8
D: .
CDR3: CASSSRGSYNEQFF
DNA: TGTGCCAGCAGCTCTAGGGGGTCCTACAATGAGCAGTTCTTC

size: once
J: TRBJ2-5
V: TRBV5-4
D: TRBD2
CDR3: CASSSGLAGGLETQYF
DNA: TGTGCCAGCAGCTCCGGACTAGCGGGGGGGCTAGAGACCCAGTACTTC

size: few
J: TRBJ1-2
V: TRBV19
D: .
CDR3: CASSITGGYTF
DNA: TGTGCCAGTAGTATAACCGGGGGCTACACCTTC

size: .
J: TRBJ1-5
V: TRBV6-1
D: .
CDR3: CASSNAQVQPQHF
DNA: TGTGCCAGCAGTAACGCACAGGTTCAGCCCCAGCATTTT

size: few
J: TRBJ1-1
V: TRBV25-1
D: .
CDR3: CASSRSGSDDTEAFF
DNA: TGTGCCAGCAGTAGATCAGGCTCCGATGACACTGAAGCTTTCTTT

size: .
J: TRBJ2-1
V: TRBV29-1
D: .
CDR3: CSGRAPSSYNEQFF
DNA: TGCAGCGGGCGGGCCCCGAGCTCCTACAATGAGCAGTTCTTC

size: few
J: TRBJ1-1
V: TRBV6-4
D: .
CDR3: CASSDSSRNTEAFF
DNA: TGTGCCAGCAGTGACAGCTCCAGGAACACTGAAGCTTTCTTT

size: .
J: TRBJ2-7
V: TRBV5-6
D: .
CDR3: CASSLRISWSEQYF
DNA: TGTGCCAGCAGCCTTCGGATTAGCTGGAGCGAGCAGTACTTC

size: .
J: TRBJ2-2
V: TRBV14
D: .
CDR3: CASSQTGTGELFF
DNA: TGTGCCAGCAGCCAAACAGGCACCGGGGAGCTGTTTTTT

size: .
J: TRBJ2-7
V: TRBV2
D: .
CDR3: CASSQDSYEQYF
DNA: TGTGCCAGCAGCCAAGACTCCTACGAGCAGTACTTC